The text below deals with one T cell receptor beta chain. The CDR3 extends over 16 amino acids. CDR1 is WNHNN and CDR2 is SYGVQD in the germline V gene (reference sequence). The V gene lost 3 bases and the J gene lost 0 bases, with 11 bases spanning the gap. The data stem from a study of blood T cell repertoires in COVID-19. TCRdb's copy holds only in-frame clones and misses some; the assay was immunoSEQ multiplex PCR. The sample consists of about 300,000 clones, 65% to 90% of them appearing once. Sequencing input: PBMCs or T cells enriched from blood (not recorded which). The receptor's source is a young man who had recovered from COVID-19. This rearrangement joins TRBV10-1 to TRBJ2-2, with D maybe TRBD1 (6 bases). The CDR3 nucleotides read TGCGCCAGCAGTGATCATAGGACAGCGAACACCGGGGAGCTGTTTTTT. This translates into CASSDHRTANTGELFF.